The present TCR beta chain was sequenced within a study of T cells after yellow fever vaccination. Germline V gives CDR1 SGHTA, CDR2 FQGNSA. This CDR3 contains 19 residues. Trimming took 1 base from V and 1 from J; bases not matched to a gene: 8. This clonotype was detected many times. In making TCR cDNA, 5'RACE template switching added a universal primer site and UMIs to it. TCRdb redid the calling of the 5' RACE reads with MiXCR, one entry per CDR3 protein. The sample includes some 250,000 distinct CDR3 sequences, more than 3.5% of them seen just once. The chain has TRBV7-2 and TRBJ2-5, with TRBD2 matching over 14 bases. The sequence was obtained from a man between 18 and 29 years old who received the YFV17D yellow fever vaccine. The source was PBMCs, collected 15 days after the yellow fever booster vaccination. The chain's CDR3 is CASSLGLAGGEVLQETQYF. CDR3 DNA sequence: TGTGCCAGCAGCTTAGGACTAGCGGGGGGGGAGGTCCTCCAAGAGACCCAGTACTTC. The full variable domain, completed using reference TRBV7-2 and TRBJ2-5, is GAGVSQSPSNKVTEKGKDVELRCDPISGHTALYWYRQSLGQGLEFLIYFQGNSAPDKSGLPSDRFSAERTGGSVSTLTIQRTQQEDSAVYLCASSLGLAGGEVLQETQYFGPGTRLLVL.